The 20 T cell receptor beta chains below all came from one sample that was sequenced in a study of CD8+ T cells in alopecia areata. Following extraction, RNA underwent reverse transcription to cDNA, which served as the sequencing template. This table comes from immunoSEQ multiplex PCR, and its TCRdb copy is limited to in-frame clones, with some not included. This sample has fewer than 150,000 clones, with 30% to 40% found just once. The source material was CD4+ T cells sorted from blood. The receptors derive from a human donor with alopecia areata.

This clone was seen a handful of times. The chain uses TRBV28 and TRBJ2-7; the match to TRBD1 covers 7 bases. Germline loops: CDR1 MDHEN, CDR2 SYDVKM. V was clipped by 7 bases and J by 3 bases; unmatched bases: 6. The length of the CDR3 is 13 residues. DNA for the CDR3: TGTGCCAGCACCAGGGGGATCGGCTACGAGCAGTACTTC. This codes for CASTRGIGYEQYF.

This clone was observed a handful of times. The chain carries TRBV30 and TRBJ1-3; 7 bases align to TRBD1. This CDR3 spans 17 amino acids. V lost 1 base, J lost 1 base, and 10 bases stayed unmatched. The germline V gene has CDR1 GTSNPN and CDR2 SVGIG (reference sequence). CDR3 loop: CAWSAPRTGRSGNTIYF. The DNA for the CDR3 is TGTGCCTGGAGTGCCCCCCGGACAGGCCGTTCTGGAAACACCATATATTTT.

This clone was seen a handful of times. The CDR3, as DNA: TGCAGCGTTGGACCGGGACAGGGAAGGGGTATTCGGGGCTACACCTTC. This sequence encodes CSVGPGQGRGIRGYTF. The chain links TRBV29-1 to TRBJ1-2; TRBD1 agrees at 9 bases. Per the germline V gene, CDR1 is SQVTM and CDR2 is ANQGSEA. The V segment lost 4 bases and the J segment 8 bases; nucleotides outside the gene matches: 17. The CDR3 runs to 16 residues.

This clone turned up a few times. The CDR3 bases are TGCGCCCCCGCGGAGGGGAGCACTGAAGCTTTCTTT. Translated, it gives CAPAEGSTEAFF. The chain recombines TRBV23-1 with TRBJ1-1; weak D call: TRBD1 (5 bases). TRBV23-1 is marked as an open reading frame, function uncertain. CDR3 size: 12 residues. V lost 11 bases and J lost 4, with 14 bases in between.

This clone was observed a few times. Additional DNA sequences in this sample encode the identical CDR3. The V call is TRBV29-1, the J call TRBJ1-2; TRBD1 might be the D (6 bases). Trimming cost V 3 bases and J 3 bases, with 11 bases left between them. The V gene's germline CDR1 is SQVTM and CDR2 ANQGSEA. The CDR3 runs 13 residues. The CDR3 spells CSVDKGVDYGYTF. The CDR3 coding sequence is TGCAGCGTTGATAAGGGGGTCGACTATGGCTACACCTTC.

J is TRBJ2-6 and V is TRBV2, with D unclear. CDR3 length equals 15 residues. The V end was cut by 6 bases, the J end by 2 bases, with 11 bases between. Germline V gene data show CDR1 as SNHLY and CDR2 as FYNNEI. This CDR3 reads CASRGPSAGANVLTF. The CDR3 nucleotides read TGTGCCAGCAGGGGCCCAAGTGCTGGGGCCAACGTCCTGACTTTC.

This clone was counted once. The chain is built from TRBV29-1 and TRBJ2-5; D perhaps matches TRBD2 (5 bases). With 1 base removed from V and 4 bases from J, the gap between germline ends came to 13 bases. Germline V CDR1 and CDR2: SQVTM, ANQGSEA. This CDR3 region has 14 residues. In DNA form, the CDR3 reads TGCAGCGTTGAAGCTTCCGGGGTGGGAGAGACCCAGTACTTC. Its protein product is CSVEASGVGETQYF.

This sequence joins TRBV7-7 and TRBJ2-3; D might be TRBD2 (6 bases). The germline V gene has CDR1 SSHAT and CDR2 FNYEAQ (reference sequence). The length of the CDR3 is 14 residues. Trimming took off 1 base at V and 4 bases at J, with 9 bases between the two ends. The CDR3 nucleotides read TGTGCCAGCAGCTTAGGAGCTAGCGCAGATACGCAGTATTTT. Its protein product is CASSLGASADTQYF.

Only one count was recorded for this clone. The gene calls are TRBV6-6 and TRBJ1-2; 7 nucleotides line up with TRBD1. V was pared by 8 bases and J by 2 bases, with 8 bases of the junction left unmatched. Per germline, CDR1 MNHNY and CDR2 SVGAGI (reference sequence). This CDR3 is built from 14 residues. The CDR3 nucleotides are TGTGCCAGCCTATCCTTGACAGGGAACTATGGCTACACCTTC. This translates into CASLSLTGNYGYTF.

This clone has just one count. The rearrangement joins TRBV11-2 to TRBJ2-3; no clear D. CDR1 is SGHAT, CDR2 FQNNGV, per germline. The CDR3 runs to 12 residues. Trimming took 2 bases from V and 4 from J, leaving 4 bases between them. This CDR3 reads CASSLWSDTQYF. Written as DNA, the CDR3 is TGTGCCAGCAGCTTATGGTCAGATACGCAGTATTTT.

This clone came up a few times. The CDR3 DNA is TGTGCCAGCAGCCCTAGCCAGGGACAGCCTAACTACGAGCAGTACTTC. It codes for CASSPSQGQPNYEQYF. J is TRBJ2-7 and V is TRBV16; TRBD1 agrees at 7 bases. Germline loops: CDR1 KGHSY, CDR2 FQNENV. With V trimmed by 4 bases and J by 3 bases, 12 bases remained unmatched. The CDR3 consists of 16 residues.

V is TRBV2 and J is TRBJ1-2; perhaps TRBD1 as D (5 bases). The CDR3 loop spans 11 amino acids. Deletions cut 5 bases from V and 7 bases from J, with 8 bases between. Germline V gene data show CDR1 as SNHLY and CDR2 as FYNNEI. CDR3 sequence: CASSYQGGYTF. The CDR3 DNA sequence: TGTGCCAGCAGTTACCAGGGTGGCTACACCTTC. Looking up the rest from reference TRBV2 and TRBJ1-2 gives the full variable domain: EPEVTQTPSHQVTQMGQEVILRCVPISNHLYFYWYRQILGQKVEFLVSFYNNEISEKSEIFDDQFSVERPDGSNFTLKIRSTKLEDSAMYFCASSYQGGYTFGSGTRLTVV.

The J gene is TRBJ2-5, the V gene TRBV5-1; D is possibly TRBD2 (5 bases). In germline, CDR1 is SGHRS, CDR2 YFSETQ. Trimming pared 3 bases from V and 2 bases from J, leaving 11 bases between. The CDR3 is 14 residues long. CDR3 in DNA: TGCGCCAGCAGCTCGAGAGGGATACAAGAGACCCAGTACTTC. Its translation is CASSSRGIQETQYF.

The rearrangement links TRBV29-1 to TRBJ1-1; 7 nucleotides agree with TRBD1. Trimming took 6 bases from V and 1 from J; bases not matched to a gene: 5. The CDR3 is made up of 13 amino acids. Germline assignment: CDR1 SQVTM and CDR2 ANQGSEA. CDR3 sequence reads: CSVVTGANTEAFF. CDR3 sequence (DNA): TGCAGCGTCGTCACAGGGGCGAACACTGAAGCTTTCTTT.

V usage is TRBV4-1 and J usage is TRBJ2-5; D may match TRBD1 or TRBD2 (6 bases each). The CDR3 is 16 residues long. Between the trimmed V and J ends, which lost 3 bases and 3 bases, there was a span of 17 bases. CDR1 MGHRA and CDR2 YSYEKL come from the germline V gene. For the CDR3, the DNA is TGCGCCAGCAGCCAGCCATTGACTAGGGACAAAGAGACCCAGTACTTC. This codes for CASSQPLTRDKETQYF.

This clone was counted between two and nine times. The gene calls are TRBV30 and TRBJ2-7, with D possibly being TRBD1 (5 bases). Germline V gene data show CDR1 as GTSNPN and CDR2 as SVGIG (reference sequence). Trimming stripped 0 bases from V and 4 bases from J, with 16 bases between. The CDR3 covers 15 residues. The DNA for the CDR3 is TGTGCCTGGAGTGTACTATGGACACACGAATACGAGCAGTACTTC. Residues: CAWSVLWTHEYEQYF.

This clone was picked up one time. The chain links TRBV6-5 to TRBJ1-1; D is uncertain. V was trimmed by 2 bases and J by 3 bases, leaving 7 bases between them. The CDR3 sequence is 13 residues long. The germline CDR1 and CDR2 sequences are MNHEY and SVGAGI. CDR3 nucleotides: TGTGCCAGCAGTTACAGGAGATACACTGAAGCTTTCTTT. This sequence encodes CASSYRRYTEAFF.

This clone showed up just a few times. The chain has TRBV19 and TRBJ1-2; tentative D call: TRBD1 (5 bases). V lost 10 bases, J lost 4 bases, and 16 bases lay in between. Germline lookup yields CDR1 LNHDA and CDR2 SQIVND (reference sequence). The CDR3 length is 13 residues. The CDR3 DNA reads TGTGCCATAAGTGAAGGGACTTTCTATGGCTACACCTTC. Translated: CAISEGTFYGYTF.

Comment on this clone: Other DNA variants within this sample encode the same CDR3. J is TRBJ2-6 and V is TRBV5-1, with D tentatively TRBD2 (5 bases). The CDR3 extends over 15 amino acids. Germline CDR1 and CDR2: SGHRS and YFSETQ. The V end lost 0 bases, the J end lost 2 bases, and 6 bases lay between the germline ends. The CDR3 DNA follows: TGCGCCAGCAGCTTGGGAGGGCCTGGGGCCAACGTCCTGACTTTC. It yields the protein CASSLGGPGANVLTF.

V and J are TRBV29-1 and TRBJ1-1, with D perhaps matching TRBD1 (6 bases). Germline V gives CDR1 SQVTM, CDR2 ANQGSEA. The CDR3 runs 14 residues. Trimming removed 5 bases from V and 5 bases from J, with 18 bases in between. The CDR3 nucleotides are TGCAGCGTTTCAGGGGCAGGGGCAGGGACTGAAGCTTTCTTT. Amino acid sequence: CSVSGAGAGTEAFF.